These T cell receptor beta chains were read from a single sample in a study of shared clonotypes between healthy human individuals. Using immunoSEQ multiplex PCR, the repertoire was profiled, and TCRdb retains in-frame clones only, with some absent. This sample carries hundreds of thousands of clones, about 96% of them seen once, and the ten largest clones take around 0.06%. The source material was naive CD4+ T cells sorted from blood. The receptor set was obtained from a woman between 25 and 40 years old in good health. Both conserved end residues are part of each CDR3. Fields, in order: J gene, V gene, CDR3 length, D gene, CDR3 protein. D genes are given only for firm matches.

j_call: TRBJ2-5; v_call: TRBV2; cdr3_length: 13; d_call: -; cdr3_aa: CASTDLSGETQYF
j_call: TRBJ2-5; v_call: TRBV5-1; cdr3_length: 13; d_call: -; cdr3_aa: CASTSHGKETQYF
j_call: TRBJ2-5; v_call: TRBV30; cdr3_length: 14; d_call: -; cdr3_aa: CAWSVKGTWETQYF
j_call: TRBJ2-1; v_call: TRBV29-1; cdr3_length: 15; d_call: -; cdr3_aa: CSVGTDRSSYNEQFF
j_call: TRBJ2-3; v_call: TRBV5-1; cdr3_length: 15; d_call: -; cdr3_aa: CASSTTGFITDTQYF
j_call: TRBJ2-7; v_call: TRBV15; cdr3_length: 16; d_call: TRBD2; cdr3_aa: CATSRALAGSSYEQYF
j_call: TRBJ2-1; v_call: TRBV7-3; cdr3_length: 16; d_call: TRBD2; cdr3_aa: CASSLTPGTSWGEQFF
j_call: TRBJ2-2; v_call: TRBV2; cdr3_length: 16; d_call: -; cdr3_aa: CASSETGPGSNGELFF
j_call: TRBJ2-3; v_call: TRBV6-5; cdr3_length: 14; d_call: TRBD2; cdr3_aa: CASRTSASTDTQYF
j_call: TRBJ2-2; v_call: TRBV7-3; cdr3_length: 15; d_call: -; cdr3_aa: CASSPLTASTGELFF
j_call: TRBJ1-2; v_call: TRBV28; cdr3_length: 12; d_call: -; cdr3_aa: CASSFSGYGYTF
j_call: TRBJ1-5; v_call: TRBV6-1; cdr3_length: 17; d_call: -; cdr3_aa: CASSEQGGSRYNQPQHF
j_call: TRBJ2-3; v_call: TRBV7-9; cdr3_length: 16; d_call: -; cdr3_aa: CASSLGYLARTDTQYF
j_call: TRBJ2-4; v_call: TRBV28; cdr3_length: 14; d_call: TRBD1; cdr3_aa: CASSRDRGLNIQYF
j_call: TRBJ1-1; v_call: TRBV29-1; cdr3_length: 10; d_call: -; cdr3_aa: CSVEKGGAFF
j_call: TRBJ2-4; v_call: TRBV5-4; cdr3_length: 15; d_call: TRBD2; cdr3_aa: CASSPHGGAEGIQYF
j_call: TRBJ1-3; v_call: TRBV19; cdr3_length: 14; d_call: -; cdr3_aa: CASRSWGSGNTIYF
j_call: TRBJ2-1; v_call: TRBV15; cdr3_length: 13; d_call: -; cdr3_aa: CATSTSSYNEQFF
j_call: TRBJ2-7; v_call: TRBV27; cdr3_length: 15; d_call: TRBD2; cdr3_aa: CASRSLGGGSYEQYF
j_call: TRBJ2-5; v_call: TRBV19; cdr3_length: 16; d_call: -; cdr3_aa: CASSMAPLNSLETQYF
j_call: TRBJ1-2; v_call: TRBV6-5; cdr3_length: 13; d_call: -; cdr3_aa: CASSPGVRYGYTF
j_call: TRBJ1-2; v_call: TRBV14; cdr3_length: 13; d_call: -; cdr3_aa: CASSQLPGEGYTF
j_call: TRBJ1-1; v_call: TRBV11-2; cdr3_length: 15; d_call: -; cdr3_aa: CASRIPGLKNTEAFF
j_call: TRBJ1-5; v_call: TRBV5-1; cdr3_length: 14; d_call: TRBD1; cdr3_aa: CASSAQGAGQPQHF
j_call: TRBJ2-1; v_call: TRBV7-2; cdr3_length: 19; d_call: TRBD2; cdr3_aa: CASTPRGVAGGPSGNEQFF
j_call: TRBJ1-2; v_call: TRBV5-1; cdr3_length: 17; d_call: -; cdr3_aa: CASSLSPRERKHYGYTF
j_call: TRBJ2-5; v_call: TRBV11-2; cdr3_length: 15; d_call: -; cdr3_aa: CASSLFAGIQETQYF
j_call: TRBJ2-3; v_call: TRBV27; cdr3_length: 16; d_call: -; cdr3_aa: CASKQTGGVSTDTQYF
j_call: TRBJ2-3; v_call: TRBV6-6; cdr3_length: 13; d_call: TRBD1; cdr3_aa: CASKDRAVDTQYF
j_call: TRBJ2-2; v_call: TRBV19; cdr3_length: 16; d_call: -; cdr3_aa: CASSSRYRKATGELFF
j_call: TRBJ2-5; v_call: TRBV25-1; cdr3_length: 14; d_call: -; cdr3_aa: CASSDPGSEETQYF
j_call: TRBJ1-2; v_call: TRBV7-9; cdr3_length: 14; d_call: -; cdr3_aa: CASSPKTEPFVYTF
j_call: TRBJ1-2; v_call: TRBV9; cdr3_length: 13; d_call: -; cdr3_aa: CASSVGSNYGYTF
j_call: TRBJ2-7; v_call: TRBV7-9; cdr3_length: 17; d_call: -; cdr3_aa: CASTQSYSGGKTYEQYF
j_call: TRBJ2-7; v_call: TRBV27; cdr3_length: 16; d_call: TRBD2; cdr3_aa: CASTETIAGAWHEQYF